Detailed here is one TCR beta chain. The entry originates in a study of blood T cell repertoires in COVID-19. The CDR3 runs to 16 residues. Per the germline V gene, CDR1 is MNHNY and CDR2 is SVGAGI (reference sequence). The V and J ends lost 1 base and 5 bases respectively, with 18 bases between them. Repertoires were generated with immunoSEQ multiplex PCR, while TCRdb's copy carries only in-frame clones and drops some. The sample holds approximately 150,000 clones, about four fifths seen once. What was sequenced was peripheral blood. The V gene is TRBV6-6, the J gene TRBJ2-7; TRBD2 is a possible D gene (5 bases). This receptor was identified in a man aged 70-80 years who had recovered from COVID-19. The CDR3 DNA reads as TGTGCCAGCAGTTACTTCTCAACCGGGATAGGTCACGAGCAGTACTTC. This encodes CASSYFSTGIGHEQYF.